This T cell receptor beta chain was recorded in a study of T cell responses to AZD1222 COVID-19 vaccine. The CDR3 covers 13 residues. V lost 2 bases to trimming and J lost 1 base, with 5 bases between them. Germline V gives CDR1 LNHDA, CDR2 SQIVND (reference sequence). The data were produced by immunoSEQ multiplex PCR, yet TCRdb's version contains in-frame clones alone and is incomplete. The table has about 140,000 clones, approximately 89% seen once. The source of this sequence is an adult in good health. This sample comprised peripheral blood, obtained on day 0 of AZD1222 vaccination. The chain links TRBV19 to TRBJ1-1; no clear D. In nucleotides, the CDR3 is TGTGCCAGTAGTATAAACAAGAACACTGAAGCTTTCTTT. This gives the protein CASSINKNTEAFF.